This TCR beta chain emerged from a study of T-cell memory formation after mild COVID-19. This CDR3 region has 16 residues. Per germline, CDR1 SGHTA and CDR2 FQGNSA. V shed 3 bases and J 6 bases; nucleotides not matched to a gene: 10. TCRdb used MiXCR to reprocess the 5' RACE reads, holding one entry per CDR3 protein. The data contain roughly 610,000 distinct CDR3 sequences, approximately 15% of them singletons. The TCR was taken from an adult woman who had mild COVID-19 (a few samples of this study predate the infection). Cell type and time point are not known. J is TRBJ1-4 and V is TRBV7-2, with 7 bases that match TRBD1. The source material was PBMCs or a T cell subset sorted from them (not recorded which). The CDR3 protein is CASSFADRAAYEKLFF. The CDR3 bases are TGTGCCAGCAGCTTTGCCGACAGGGCAGCGTATGAAAAACTGTTTTTT.